This TCR beta chain is from a study of cytomegalovirus exposure and HLA in healthy donors. Donors sampled were nominally healthy, though unrecorded immune exposures were likely. Worth noting for this clone: No antigen is known for it.

The PCR used 60 Vbeta and 13 Jbeta primers. Measured with immunoSEQ multiplex PCR; TCRdb has only the in-frame clones, and not every one. The sample shows 150,000 to 200,000 clones, around 82% of them seen only once. Broader study findings: For cytomegalovirus status, the classifier reportedly gave diagnoses with high specificity and sensitivity. Judged likely to be a sequencing artifact was a cluster of highly shared sequence variants. With later analysis, a missense DCLRE1C variant became linked to TCR beta V- and J-gene trimming.

Germline V gene data show CDR1 as SGDLS and CDR2 as YYNGEE. This CDR3 spans 15 amino acids. Trimming shortened V by 4 bases and J by 6 bases, and 20 bases separated the two germline ends. Sequencing was carried out using PBMCs. This TCR derives from a woman aged 45-59 years in good health and CMV-seropositive. The chain is built from TRBV9 and TRBJ2-7; D is undetermined. This CDR3 is CASSPAPSDSFEQYF. The CDR3 DNA reads as TGTGCCAGCAGCCCAGCCCCCTCTGACTCGTTCGAGCAGTACTTC.